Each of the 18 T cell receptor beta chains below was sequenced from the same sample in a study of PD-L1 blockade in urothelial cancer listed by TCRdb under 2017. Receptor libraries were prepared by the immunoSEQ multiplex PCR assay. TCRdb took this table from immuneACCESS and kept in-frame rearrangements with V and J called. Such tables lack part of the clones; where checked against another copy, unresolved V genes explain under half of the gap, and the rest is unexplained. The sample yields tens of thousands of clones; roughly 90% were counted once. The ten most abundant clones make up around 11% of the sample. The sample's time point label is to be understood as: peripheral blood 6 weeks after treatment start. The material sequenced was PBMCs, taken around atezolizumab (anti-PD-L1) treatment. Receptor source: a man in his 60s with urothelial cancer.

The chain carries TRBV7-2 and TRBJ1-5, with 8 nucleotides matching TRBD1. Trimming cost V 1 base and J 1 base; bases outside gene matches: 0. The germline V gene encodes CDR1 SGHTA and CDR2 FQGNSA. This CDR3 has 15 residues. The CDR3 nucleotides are TGTGCCAGCAGCTTAGACAGGGGGAGCAATCAGCCCCAGCATTTT. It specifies CASSLDRGSNQPQHF.

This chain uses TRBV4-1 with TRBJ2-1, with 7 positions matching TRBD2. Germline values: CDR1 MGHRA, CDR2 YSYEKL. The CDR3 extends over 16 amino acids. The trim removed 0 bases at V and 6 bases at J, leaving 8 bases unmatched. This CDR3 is CASSQEAGRRGNEQFF. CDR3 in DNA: TGCGCCAGCAGCCAAGAAGCGGGAAGACGGGGCAATGAGCAGTTCTTC.

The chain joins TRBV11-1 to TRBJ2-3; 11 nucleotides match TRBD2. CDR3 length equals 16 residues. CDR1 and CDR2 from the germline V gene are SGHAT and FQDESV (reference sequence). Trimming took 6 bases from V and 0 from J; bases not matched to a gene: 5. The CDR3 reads CASRSGTSGSTDTQYF. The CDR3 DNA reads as TGTGCCAGCAGGTCCGGGACTAGCGGAAGCACAGATACGCAGTATTTT.

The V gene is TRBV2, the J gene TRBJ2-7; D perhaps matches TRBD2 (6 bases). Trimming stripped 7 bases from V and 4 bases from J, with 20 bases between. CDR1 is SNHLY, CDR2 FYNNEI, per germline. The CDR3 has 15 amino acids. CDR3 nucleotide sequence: TGTGCCAGCACTCCAAAACCGGGACTCCAATACGAGCAGTACTTC. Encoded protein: CASTPKPGLQYEQYF.

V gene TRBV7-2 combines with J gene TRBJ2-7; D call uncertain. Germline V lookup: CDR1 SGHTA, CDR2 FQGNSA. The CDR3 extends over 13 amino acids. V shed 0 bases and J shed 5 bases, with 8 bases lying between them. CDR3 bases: TGTGCCAGCAGCTTAGCGTATGTCGACGAGCAGTACTTC. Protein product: CASSLAYVDEQYF.

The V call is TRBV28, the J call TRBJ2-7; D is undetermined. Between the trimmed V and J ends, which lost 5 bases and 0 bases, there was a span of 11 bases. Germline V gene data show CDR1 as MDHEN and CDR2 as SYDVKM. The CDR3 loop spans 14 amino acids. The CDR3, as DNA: TGTGCCAGCAGTCGCGGAACCGCCTCCTACGAGCAGTACTTC. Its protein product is CASSRGTASYEQYF.

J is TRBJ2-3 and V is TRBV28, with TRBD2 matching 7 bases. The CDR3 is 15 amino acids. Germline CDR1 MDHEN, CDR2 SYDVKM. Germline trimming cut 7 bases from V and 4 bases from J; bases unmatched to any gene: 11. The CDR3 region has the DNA TGTGCCAGCACTATTGGGAGGGGCGGCTCAGATACGCAGTATTTT. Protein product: CASTIGRGGSDTQYF.

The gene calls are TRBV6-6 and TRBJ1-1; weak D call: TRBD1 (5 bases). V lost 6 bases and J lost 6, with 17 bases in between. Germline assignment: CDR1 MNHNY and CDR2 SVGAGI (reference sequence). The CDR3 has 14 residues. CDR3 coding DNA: TGTGCCAGCAGCCGCGATCTCCGGGGGGCTGAAGCTTTCTTT. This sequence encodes CASSRDLRGAEAFF.

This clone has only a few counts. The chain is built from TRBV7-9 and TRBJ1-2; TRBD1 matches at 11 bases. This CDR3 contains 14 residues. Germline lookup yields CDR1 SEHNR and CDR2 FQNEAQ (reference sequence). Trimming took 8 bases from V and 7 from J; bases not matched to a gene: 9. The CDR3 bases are TGTGCCAGCCACTGGACAGGGGGCGGCGGTGGCTACACCTTC. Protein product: CASHWTGGGGGYTF.

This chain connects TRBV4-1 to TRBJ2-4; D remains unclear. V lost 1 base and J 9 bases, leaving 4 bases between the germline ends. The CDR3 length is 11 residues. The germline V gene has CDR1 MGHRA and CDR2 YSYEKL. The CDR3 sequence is CASSQAGIQYF. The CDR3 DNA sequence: TGCGCCAGCAGCCAAGCCGGCATTCAGTACTTC.

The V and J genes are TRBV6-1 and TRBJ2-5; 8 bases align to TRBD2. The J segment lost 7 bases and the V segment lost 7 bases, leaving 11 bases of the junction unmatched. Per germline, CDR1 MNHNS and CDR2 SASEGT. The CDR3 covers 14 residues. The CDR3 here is CASTTGGDAGTQYF. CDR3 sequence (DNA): TGTGCCAGCACCACGGGGGGGGATGCCGGGACCCAGTACTTC.

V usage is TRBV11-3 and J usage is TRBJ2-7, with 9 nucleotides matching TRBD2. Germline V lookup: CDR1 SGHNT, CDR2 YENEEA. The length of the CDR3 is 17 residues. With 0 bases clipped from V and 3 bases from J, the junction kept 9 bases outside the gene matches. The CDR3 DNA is TGTGCCAGCAGCTTAGAAGGATGGCGGGAGGGCCTCTACGAGCAGTACTTC. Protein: CASSLEGWREGLYEQYF. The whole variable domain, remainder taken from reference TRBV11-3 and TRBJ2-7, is EAGVVQSPRYKIIEKKQPVAFWCNPISGHNTLYWYLQNLGQGPELLIRYENEEAVDDSQLPKDRFSAERLKGVDSTLKIQPAELGDSAVYLCASSLEGWREGLYEQYFGPGTRLTVT.

The CDR3, as DNA: TGTGCCACCTCGACAGACTCTGGGGCCAACGTCCTGACTTTC. Its translation: CATSTDSGANVLTF. This sequence joins TRBV6-4 and TRBJ2-6, with TRBD1 as a possible D gene (5 bases). V was shortened by 10 bases and J by 0 bases, with 10 bases between the two germline ends. There are 14 residues in the CDR3. CDR1 and CDR2 from the germline V gene are MRHNA and SNTAGT.

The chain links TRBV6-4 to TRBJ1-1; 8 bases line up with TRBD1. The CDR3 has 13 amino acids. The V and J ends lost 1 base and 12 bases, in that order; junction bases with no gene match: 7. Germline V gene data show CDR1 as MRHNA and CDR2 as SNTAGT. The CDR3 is CASSDFRTGRPFF. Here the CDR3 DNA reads TGTGCCAGCAGTGACTTTCGGACAGGGAGGCCTTTCTTT.

CDR3 sequence reads: CASSLTGGTNEKLFF. The CDR3 DNA follows: TGTGCCAGCAGCTTAACCGGGGGGACTAATGAAAAACTGTTTTTT. The V gene is TRBV6-1, the J gene TRBJ1-4, with D maybe TRBD1 (5 bases). Germline V gives CDR1 MNHNS, CDR2 SASEGT. This CDR3 has 15 amino acids. Between the trimmed V and J ends, which lost 6 bases and 2 bases, there was a span of 13 bases.

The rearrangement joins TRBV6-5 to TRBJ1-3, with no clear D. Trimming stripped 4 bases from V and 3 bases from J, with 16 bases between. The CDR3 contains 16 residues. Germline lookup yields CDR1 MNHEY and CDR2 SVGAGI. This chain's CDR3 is CASSSHRLGGGNTIYF. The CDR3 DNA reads TGTGCCAGCAGTTCACACCGTCTGGGAGGTGGAAACACCATATATTTT.

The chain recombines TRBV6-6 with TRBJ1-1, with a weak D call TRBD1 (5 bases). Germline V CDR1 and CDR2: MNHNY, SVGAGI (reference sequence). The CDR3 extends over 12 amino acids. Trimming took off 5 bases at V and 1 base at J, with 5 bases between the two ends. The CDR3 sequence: CASSRGNTEAFF. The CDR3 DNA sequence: TGTGCCAGCAGTAGGGGGAACACTGAAGCTTTCTTT.

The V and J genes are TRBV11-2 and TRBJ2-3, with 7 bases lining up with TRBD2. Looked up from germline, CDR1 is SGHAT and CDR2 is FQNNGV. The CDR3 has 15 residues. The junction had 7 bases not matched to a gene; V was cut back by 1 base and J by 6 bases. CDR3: CASSLGGGRWDTQYF. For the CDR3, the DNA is TGTGCCAGCAGCTTAGGGGGGGGGAGATGGGATACGCAGTATTTT.